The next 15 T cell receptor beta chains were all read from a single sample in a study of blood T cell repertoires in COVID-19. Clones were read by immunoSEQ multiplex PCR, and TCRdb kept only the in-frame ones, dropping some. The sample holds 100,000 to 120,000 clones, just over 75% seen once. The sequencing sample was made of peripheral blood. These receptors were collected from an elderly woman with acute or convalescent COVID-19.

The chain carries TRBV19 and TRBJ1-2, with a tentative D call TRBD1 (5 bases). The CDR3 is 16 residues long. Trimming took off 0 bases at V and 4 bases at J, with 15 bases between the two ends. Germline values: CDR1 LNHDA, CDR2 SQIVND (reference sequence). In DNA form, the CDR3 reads TGTGCCAGTAGTATAGAGGGGCAGGGAACCCTCTATGGCTACACCTTC. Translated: CASSIEGQGTLYGYTF.

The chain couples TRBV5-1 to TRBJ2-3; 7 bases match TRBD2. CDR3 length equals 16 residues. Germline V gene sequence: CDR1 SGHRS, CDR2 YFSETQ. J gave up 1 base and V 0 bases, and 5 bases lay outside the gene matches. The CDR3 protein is CASSLAGGGGTDTQYF. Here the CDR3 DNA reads TGCGCCAGCAGCTTGGCCGGGGGAGGGGGCACAGATACGCAGTATTTT. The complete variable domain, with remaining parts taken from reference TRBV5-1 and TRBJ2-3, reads KAGVTQTPRYLIKTRGQQVTLSCSPISGHRSVSWYQQTPGQGLQFLFEYFSETQRNKGNFPGRFSGRQFSNSRSEMNVSTLELGDSALYLCASSLAGGGGTDTQYFGPGTRLTVL.

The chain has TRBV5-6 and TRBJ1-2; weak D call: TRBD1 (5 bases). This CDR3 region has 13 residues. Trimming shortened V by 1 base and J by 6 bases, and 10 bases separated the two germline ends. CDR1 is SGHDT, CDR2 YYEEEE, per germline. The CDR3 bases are TGTGCCAGCAGCTTGCGGCAGGGTGATGGCTACACCTTC. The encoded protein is CASSLRQGDGYTF.

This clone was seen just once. CDR3 in amino acids: CASSLVLAGGKEQFF. In DNA form, the CDR3 reads TGTGCCAGCAGCTTAGTGCTAGCGGGAGGGAAGGAGCAGTTCTTC. The chain combines TRBV11-2 with TRBJ2-1; 12 bases line up with TRBD2. Germline CDR1 SGHAT, CDR2 FQNNGV. The CDR3 totals 15 residues. The V gene end was trimmed by 1 base and the J gene end by 10 bases; junction bases not matched to a gene: 5.

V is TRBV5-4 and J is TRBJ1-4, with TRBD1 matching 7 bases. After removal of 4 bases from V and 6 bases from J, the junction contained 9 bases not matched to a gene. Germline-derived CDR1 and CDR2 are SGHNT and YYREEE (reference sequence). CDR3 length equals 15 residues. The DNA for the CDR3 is TGTGCCAGCAGCAGAACGACAGGGTCTGATGAAAAACTGTTTTTT. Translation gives CASSRTTGSDEKLFF. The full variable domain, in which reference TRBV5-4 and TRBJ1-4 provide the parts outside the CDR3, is ETGVTQSPTHLIKTRGQQVTLRCSSQSGHNTVSWYQQALGQGPQFIFQYYREEENGRGNFPPRFSGLQFPNYSSELNVNALELDDSALYLCASSRTTGSDEKLFFGSGTQLSVL.

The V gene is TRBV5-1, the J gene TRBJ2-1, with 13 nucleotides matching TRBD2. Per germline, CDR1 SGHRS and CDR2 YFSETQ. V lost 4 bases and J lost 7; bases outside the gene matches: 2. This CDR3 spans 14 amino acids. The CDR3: CASSLGLAGNEQFF. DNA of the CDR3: TGCGCCAGCAGCCTGGGACTAGCGGGAAATGAGCAGTTCTTC.

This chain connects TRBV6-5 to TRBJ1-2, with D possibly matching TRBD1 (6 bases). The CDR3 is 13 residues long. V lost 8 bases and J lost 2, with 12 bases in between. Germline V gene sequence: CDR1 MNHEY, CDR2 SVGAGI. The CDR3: CASRRGQNYGYTF. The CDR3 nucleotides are TGTGCCAGCCGGCGGGGGCAGAACTATGGCTACACCTTC.

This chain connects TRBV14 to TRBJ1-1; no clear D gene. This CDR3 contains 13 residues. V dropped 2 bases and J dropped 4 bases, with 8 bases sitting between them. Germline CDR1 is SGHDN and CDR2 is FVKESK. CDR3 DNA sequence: TGTGCCAGCAGCCAAAGGGAGGGCACTGAAGCTTTCTTT. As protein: CASSQREGTEAFF.

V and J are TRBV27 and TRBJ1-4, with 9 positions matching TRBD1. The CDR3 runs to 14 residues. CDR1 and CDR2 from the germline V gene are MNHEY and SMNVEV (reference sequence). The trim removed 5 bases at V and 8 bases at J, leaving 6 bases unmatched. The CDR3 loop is CASSVQGAGEKLFF. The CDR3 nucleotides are TGTGCCAGCAGTGTACAGGGGGCCGGGGAAAAACTGTTTTTT.

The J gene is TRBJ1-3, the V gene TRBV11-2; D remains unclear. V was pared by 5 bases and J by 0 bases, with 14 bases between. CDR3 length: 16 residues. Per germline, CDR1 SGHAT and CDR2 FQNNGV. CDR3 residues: CASSPAFYGSGNTIYF. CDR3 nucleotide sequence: TGTGCCAGCAGCCCCGCGTTTTACGGCTCTGGAAACACCATATATTTT.

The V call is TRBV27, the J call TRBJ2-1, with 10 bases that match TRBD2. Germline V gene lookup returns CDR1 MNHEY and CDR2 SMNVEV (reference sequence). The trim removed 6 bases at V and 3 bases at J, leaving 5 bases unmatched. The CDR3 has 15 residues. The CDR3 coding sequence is TGTGCCAGCAGACCCAGCGGGGGGGGCTACAATGAGCAGTTCTTC. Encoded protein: CASRPSGGGYNEQFF.

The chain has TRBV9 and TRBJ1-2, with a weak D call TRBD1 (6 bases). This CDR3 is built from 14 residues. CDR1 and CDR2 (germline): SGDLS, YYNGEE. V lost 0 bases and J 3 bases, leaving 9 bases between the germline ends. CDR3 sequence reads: CASSVANRDYGYTF. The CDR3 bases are TGTGCCAGCAGCGTAGCTAACAGGGACTATGGCTACACCTTC.

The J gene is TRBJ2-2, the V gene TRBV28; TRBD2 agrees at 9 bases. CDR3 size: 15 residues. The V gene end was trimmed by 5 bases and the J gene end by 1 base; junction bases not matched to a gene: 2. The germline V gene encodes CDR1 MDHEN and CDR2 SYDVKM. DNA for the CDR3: TGTGCCAGCAGTCTGACTAGCGGGAACACCGGGGAGCTGTTTTTT. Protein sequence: CASSLTSGNTGELFF.

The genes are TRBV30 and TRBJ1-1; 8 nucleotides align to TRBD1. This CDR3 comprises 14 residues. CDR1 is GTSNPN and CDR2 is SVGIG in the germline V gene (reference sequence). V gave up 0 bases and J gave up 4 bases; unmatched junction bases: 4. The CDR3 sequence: CAWSVTGGSTEAFF. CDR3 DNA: TGTGCCTGGAGTGTAACAGGGGGGAGCACTGAAGCTTTCTTT.

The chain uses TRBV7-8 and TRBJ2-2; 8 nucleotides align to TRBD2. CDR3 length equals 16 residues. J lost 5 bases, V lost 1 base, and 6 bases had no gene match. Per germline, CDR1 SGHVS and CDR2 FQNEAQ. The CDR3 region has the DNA TGTGCCAGCAGCTTAGAGGCGGGGGGTAATACCGGGGAGCTGTTTTTT. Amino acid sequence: CASSLEAGGNTGELFF.